The rows below give T cell receptor beta chains drawn from one sample of a study of esophageal squamous cell carcinoma under preoperative chemotherapy. Via MiXCR, TCRdb re-called the PCR reads, giving one row per CDR3 protein. In the table there are some 16,000 distinct CDR3 sequences, less than 65% of which are singletons. This material was collected from a patient given preoperative chemotherapy. Receptors originate from a human donor with esophageal squamous cell carcinoma. The donor label of this sample is uncertain. CDR3s include the opening cysteine and the closing phenylalanine or tryptophan. Fields, in order: V gene, D gene, clone size, J gene, CDR3 protein, CDR3 DNA. D genes are given only for firm matches. Rows give clone size only sometimes, using once, few, many, or a class for an expanded clone.

TRBV7-3	.	.	TRBJ2-7	CASSSRTKGSEQYF	TGTGCCAGCAGCTCCCGGACGAAGGGAAGCGAGCAGTACTTC
TRBV6-1	.	.	TRBJ2-3	CASSTSRGVTSDAQFF	TGTGCCAGCAGTACAAGCCGGGGTGTGACCTCAGATGCGCAGTTCTTT
TRBV6-1	TRBD2	.	TRBJ2-3	CASRGNGGDEPETQYF	TGTGCCAGCAGGGGCAACGGGGGGGACGAGCCAGAGACGCAGTATTTT
TRBV27	TRBD1	.	TRBJ1-1	CASRFTGAGSEAFF	TGTGCCAGCAGATTCACAGGGGCGGGGTCTGAAGCTTTCTTT
TRBV28	TRBD2	.	TRBJ2-1	CASSLLAGNYEQFF	TGTGCCAGCAGTTTGCTAGCGGGAAACTATGAGCAGTTCTTC
TRBV6-1	TRBD2	.	TRBJ2-1	CASSLSGEWETQFF	TGTGCCAGCAGTCTTAGCGGGGAGTGGGAGACCCAGTTCTTC
TRBV6-4	.	.	TRBJ2-3	CASSLGGWAEDTQYF	TGTGCCAGCAGTCTGGGTGGGTGGGCCGAAGACACGCAGTATTTC
TRBV6-1	.	.	TRBJ2-3	CAGRRGRDLDTQYF	TGTGCCGGCCGACGGGGGCGTGACTTGGATACGCAGTATTTT
TRBV6-1	.	.	TRBJ2-3	CASSEGMGGGGSDTQYF	TGTGCCAGCAGTGAGGGTATGGGGGGCGGGGGCTCAGATACGCAGTACTTT
TRBV3-1	.	many	TRBJ2-3	CASSPKGDPTDTQYF	TGTGCCAGCAGCCCCAAGGGAGACCCGACAGATACGCAGTATTTT
TRBV7-2	TRBD1	.	TRBJ2-3	CASSRTGDTQYF	TGTGCCAGCAGCCGGACAGGGGATACGCAGTATTTT
TRBV10-1	.	.	TRBJ2-5	CASSQSQHDRTLYF	TGCGCCAGCAGTCAGAGCCAACATGATAGGACCCTGTATTTC
TRBV6-1	.	.	TRBJ2-3	CASRAGVEDTQYF	TGTGCCAGCAGGGCAGGGGTTGAAGATACGCAGTACTTT
TRBV6-1	TRBD2	.	TRBJ2-4	CASSASGRGKNIQYF	TGTGCCAGCAGCGCTAGCGGGAGAGGCAAAAACATTCAGTACTTC
TRBV27	.	few	TRBJ2-1	CASSLVRFNEQFF	TGTGCCAGCAGTTTAGTCAGATTCAATGAGCAGTTCTTC
TRBV6-1	.	few	TRBJ2-1	CASSEALKSEFF	TGTGCCAGCAGTGAAGCGCTGAAGAGCGAGTTCTTC
TRBV7-3	.	.	TRBJ2-7	CASSLMGVAGWNEQYF	TGTGCCAGCAGCTTAATGGGGGTAGCAGGTTGGAATGAGCAGTACTTC